This T cell receptor beta chain was observed in a study of CD8 T cells in Susac syndrome. It was with random hexamers that roughly 0.45 to 1 ug RNA was reverse transcribed. An immunoSEQ multiplex PCR amplified TCR beta CDR3 over 54 Vbeta and 13 Jbeta. TCRdb re-derived calls from the immunoSEQ multiplex PCR reads in MiXCR, one entry per CDR3 protein. The sample includes about 210,000 distinct CDR3 sequences, about 95% seen only once; the top ten take roughly 0.1%. With V trimmed by 6 bases and J by 6 bases, 8 bases remained unmatched. This CDR3 region has 15 residues. This receptor was identified in a human donor with multiple sclerosis. The chain links TRBV12-3 or TRBV12-4 to TRBJ1-5, with 10 bases aligning to TRBD1. The specimen sequenced was CD4+ T cells from PBMCs. This CDR3 is CASSGDRGQGQPQHF. The CDR3 region has the DNA TGTGCCAGCAGCGGAGACAGGGGGCAGGGTCAGCCCCAGCATTTT.